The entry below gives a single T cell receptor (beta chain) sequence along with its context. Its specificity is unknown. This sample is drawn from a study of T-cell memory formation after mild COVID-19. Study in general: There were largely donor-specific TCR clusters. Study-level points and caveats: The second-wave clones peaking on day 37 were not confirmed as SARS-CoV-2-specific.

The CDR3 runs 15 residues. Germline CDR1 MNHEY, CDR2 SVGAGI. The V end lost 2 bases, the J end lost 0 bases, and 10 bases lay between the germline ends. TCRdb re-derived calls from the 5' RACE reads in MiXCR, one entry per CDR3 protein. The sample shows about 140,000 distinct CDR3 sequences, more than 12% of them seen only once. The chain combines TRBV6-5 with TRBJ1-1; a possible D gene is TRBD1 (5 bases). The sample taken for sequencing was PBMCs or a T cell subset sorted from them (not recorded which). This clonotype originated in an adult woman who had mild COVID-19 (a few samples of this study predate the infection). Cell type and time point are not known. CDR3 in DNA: TGTGCCAGCAGTTACATGGGGGGTTTGAACACTGAAGCTTTCTTT. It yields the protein CASSYMGGLNTEAFF.